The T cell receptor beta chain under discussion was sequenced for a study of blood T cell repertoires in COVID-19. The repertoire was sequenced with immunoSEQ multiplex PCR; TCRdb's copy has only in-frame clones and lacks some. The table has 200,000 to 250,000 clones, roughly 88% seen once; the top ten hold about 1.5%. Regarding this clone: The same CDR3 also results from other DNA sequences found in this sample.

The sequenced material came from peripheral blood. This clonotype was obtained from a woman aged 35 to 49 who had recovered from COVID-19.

The CDR3 region is CASSPPEGNYGYTF. The CDR3 DNA follows: TGTGCCAGCTCACCACCGGAGGGGAACTATGGCTACACCTTC. This sequence joins TRBV18 and TRBJ1-2, with TRBD1 as a possible D gene (5 bases). Germline V gene lookup returns CDR1 KGHSH and CDR2 LQKENI. Trimming left V 0 bases short and J 2 bases short, with 7 bases between. The CDR3 covers 14 residues.